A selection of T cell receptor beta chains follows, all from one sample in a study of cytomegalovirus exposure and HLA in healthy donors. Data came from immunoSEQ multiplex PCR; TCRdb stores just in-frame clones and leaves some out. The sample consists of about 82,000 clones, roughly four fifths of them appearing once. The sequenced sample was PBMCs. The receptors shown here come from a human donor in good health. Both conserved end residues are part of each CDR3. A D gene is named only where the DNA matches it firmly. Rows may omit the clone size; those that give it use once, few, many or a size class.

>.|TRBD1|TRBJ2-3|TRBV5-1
CASSFGDRKKSTDTQYF
TGCGCCAGCAGCTTCGGGGACAGGAAAAAAAGCACAGATACGCAGTATTTT
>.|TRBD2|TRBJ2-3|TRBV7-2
CASSLASGNTDTQYF
TGTGCCAGCAGCTTAGCAAGCGGGAACACAGATACGCAGTATTTT
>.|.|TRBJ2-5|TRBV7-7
CASAEDRGLQETQYF
TGTGCCAGCGCAGAGGATCGGGGACTCCAAGAGACCCAGTACTTC
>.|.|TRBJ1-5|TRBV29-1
CSVRDTVNQPQHF
TGCAGCGTTAGGGACACAGTAAATCAGCCCCAGCATTTT
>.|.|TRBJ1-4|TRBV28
CASSLRGEKLFF
TGTGCCAGCAGTTTACGGGGTGAAAAACTGTTTTTT
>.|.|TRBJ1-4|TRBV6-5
CASSELKKLFF
TGTGCCAGCAGTGAACTGAAAAAACTGTTTTTT
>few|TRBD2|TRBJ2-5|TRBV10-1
CASSGLGPETQYF
TGCGCCAGCTCGGGACTAGGTCCTGAGACCCAGTACTTC
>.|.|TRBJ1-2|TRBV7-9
CASSLGWAPGPYGYPF
TGTGCCAGCAGCTTAGGATGGGCCCCAGGGCCATATGGCTACCCCTTC
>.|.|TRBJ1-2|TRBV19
CASSILAQGYGYTF
TGTGCCAGTAGTATATTAGCACAGGGCTATGGCTACACCTTC
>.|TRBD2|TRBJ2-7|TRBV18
CASSSSFGGGAESYEQYF
TGTGCCAGCTCGTCCTCCTTCGGCGGGGGGGCCGAATCCTACGAGCAGTACTTC
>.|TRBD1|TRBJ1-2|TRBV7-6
CASSFDRGGNYGYTF
TGTGCCAGCAGCTTTGACAGGGGGGGTAACTATGGCTACACCTTC